The clone carrying this TCR beta chain was recorded a few times. Using a J-beta primer mix together with a sample-barcoded 5' primer, a second PCR was run for about 7 to 12 cycles. TCRdb re-analysed the 5' RACE reads in MiXCR, keeping a single row per CDR3 protein. This sample has under 1 million distinct CDR3 sequences, with 44% found just once. This sample was included in a study of blood T cells in healthy people across ages. The V end was cut by 3 bases, the J end by 3 bases, with 12 bases between. CDR3 length: 14 amino acids. Germline CDR1 and CDR2: MDHEN and SYDVKM. The sample consisted of blood. This chain uses TRBV28 with TRBJ2-7, with D perhaps assigned TRBD1 or TRBD2 (6 bases each). This sequence originates from a man in his sixties in good health. The CDR3 nucleotides read TGTGCCAGCAGTTTCGGACAGCGGGTCTACGAGCAGTACTTC. This translates into CASSFGQRVYEQYF.